Listed below are T cell receptor beta chains from one sample, sequenced in a study of blood T cell repertoires in COVID-19. Using immunoSEQ multiplex PCR, the repertoire was profiled, and TCRdb retains in-frame clones only, with some absent. The sample has approximately 140,000 clones, approximately 83% seen once. Sequencing input: peripheral blood. Every receptor here comes from a woman aged 55-70 years with COVID-19, enrolled during active disease. Each CDR3 is given without its conserved first and last residue.

j_call v_call cdr3_aa
TRBJ2-2 TRBV5-1 ASSLDIGTGPTGELF
TRBJ2-7 TRBV6-5 ASSVVTYEQY
TRBJ2-3 TRBV6-5 ASKPLRGSDTQY
TRBJ1-2 TRBV2 ASSGDRDYGYT
TRBJ2-3 TRBV3-1/TRBV3-2 ASSQQWMTGGGTDTQY
TRBJ1-6 TRBV11-2 ASSWDRGENSPLH
TRBJ1-5 TRBV11-2 ASSLAAGLRPQH
TRBJ2-3 TRBV6-5 ASSYSWASGADTQY
TRBJ2-1 TRBV9 ASSETSAYNEQF
TRBJ2-3 TRBV6-1 ASSERELGTDTQY
TRBJ2-5 TRBV6-5 ASSYSGGASETQY
TRBJ2-7 TRBV2 ASGSLGWREQY
TRBJ1-5 TRBV18 ASSPGTPYSNQPQH
TRBJ1-2 TRBV2 ASRSTGGNHGYT
TRBJ1-4 TRBV7-9 ASSLAAGPNEKLF
TRBJ2-3 TRBV5-4 ASSLATGGEGTDTQY